Following are 28 T cell receptor beta chains from one sample sequenced in a study of blood T cell repertoires in COVID-19. Profiled with immunoSEQ multiplex PCR; TCRdb holds only in-frame clones, not every one. The sample has some 88,000 clones; about nine tenths are singletons. Sequenced input: peripheral blood. Receptor source: a human donor with active COVID-19. The donor label of this sample is uncertain.

The chain recombines TRBV28 with TRBJ1-5; 8 bases align to TRBD1. V lost 3 bases, J lost 5 bases, and 12 bases stayed unmatched. The germline CDR1 and CDR2 sequences are MDHEN and SYDVKM. The CDR3 extends over 17 amino acids. The CDR3 sequence: CASSFFPGGRRDQPQHF. CDR3 nucleotides: TGTGCCAGCAGTTTCTTCCCAGGGGGCAGGAGGGATCAGCCCCAGCATTTT.

This chain joins TRBV6-6 and TRBJ2-5; D may be TRBD1 (5 bases). V lost 4 bases and J 5 bases, leaving 17 bases between the germline ends. This CDR3 has 15 amino acids. Germline V gene sequence: CDR1 MNHNY, CDR2 SVGAGI (reference sequence). The CDR3: CASSSNWGAEETQYF. The CDR3 region has the DNA TGTGCCAGCAGTTCCAATTGGGGCGCGGAGGAGACCCAGTACTTC.

The chain uses TRBV6-4 and TRBJ1-2, with TRBD1 identical over 8 bases. Germline CDR1 is MRHNA and CDR2 is SNTAGT. V shed 3 bases, J shed 3 bases, and the junction held 15 bases outside the gene matches. The CDR3 contains 18 residues. This CDR3 is CASSDSIRDRRQDYGYTF. CDR3 DNA sequence: TGTGCCAGCAGTGATTCTATCCGGGACAGGAGACAGGACTATGGCTACACCTTC.

The chain has TRBV18 and TRBJ2-7; 12 bases map to TRBD1. The CDR3 is made up of 21 amino acids. The ends lost 3 bases at V and 0 bases at J; junction bases unmatched: 18. Per germline, CDR1 KGHSH and CDR2 LQKENI. The DNA for the CDR3 is TGTGCCAGCTCACCCGGGTCTGTAGTATCGGGACAGGGGGCTCCCTCCTACGAGCAGTACTTC. Residues: CASSPGSVVSGQGAPSYEQYF.

The CDR3 DNA reads as TGTGCCAGCAGCCTGAGGGTCTCCTACGAGCAGTACTTC. Its protein is CASSLRVSYEQYF. J is TRBJ2-7 and V is TRBV7-8, with TRBD2 as a possible D gene (5 bases). The CDR3 is 13 amino acids. Trimming took 5 bases from V and 0 from J, leaving 8 bases between them. The germline CDR1 and CDR2 sequences are SGHVS and FQNEAQ. Looking up the rest from reference TRBV7-8 and TRBJ2-7 gives the full variable domain: GAGVSQSPRYKVAKRGQDVALRCDPISGHVSLFWYQQALGQGPEFLTYFQNEAQLDKSGLPSDRFFAERPEGSVSTLKIQRTQQEDSAVYLCASSLRVSYEQYFGPGTRLTVT.

This clone was recorded once. The chain combines TRBV19 with TRBJ2-1; possible D gene TRBD1, 6 bases. The V gene lost 3 bases and the J gene lost 4 bases, with 16 bases spanning the gap. The CDR3 has 16 amino acids. The germline gives CDR1 LNHDA, CDR2 SQIVND (reference sequence). The CDR3 DNA sequence: TGTGCCAGTAGTATCAGGGGCGAGGGGCAGTACAATGAGCAGTTCTTC. Its translation: CASSIRGEGQYNEQFF.

This sequence joins TRBV2 and TRBJ2-5; TRBD1 aligns across 9 bases. CDR1 is SNHLY and CDR2 is FYNNEI in the germline V gene. The CDR3 loop spans 14 amino acids. The V and J ends lost 6 bases and 5 bases, in that order; junction bases with no gene match: 7. The CDR3 DNA sequence: TGTGCCAGCAGGAGGACAGGGGCGGGGGAGACCCAGTACTTC. Its protein product is CASRRTGAGETQYF.

The V call is TRBV7-2, the J call TRBJ2-1, with TRBD2 identical over 9 bases. The V gene end was trimmed by 6 bases and the J gene end by 2 bases; junction bases not matched to a gene: 5. The germline V gene encodes CDR1 SGHTA and CDR2 FQGNSA. This CDR3 spans 15 amino acids. The chain's CDR3 is CASSSSGATYNEQFF. DNA of the CDR3: TGTGCCAGCAGTTCTAGCGGGGCAACCTACAATGAGCAGTTCTTC.

The chain recombines TRBV5-1 with TRBJ1-6; D is uncertain. Trimming removed 0 bases from V and 8 bases from J, with 12 bases in between. CDR1 SGHRS and CDR2 YFSETQ come from the germline V gene. This CDR3 has 15 residues. Written as DNA, the CDR3 is TGCGCCAGCAGCTTGGAAAGGACTTCTCATTCACCCCTCCACTTT. Amino acid sequence: CASSLERTSHSPLHF. Combining the CDR3 with reference TRBV5-1 and TRBJ1-6 gives the whole variable domain KAGVTQTPRYLIKTRGQQVTLSCSPISGHRSVSWYQQTPGQGLQFLFEYFSETQRNKGNFPGRFSGRQFSNSRSEMNVSTLELGDSALYLCASSLERTSHSPLHFGNGTRLTVT.

The V call is TRBV19, the J call TRBJ2-7, with 7 bases matching TRBD2. V gave up 5 bases and J gave up 5 bases; unmatched junction bases: 3. Germline CDR1 is LNHDA and CDR2 is SQIVND (reference sequence). The CDR3 sequence is 12 residues long. DNA of the CDR3: TGTGCCAGTAGTGGGAGGGGCAACGAGCAGTACTTC. Translating gives CASSGRGNEQYF.

This clone was recorded only once. This chain uses TRBV6-1 with TRBJ2-7; TRBD2 is a possible D gene (6 bases). CDR1 and CDR2 (germline): MNHNS, SASEGT. The CDR3 length is 13 residues. V was trimmed by 3 bases and J by 2 bases, leaving 8 bases between them. As DNA, the CDR3 is TGTGCCAGCAGTGAGGGAGGTCCCTACGAGCAGTACTTC. This codes for CASSEGGPYEQYF.

The chain recombines TRBV19 with TRBJ2-3; 8 positions agree with TRBD1. This CDR3 comprises 15 residues. The V gene end was trimmed by 3 bases and the J gene end by 3 bases; junction bases not matched to a gene: 5. Germline loops: CDR1 LNHDA, CDR2 SQIVND (reference sequence). CDR3 coding DNA: TGTGCCAGTAGTATTCGGGGACAGGAAACAGATACGCAGTATTTT. Encoded protein: CASSIRGQETDTQYF.

The chain links TRBV2 to TRBJ2-7, with TRBD1 as a possible D gene (6 bases). This CDR3 is 13 amino acids long. Germline-derived CDR1 and CDR2 are SNHLY and FYNNEI. Trimming pared 3 bases from V and 5 bases from J, leaving 11 bases between. The CDR3 loop reads CASSEAGAHEQYF. The CDR3 coding sequence is TGTGCCAGCAGTGAGGCAGGGGCCCACGAGCAGTACTTC.

This chain uses TRBV19 with TRBJ2-5, with D tentatively TRBD2 (6 bases). The germline V gene encodes CDR1 LNHDA and CDR2 SQIVND (reference sequence). The CDR3 covers 20 residues. Trimming removed 1 base from V and 1 base from J, with 25 bases in between. The CDR3 is CASSIGPPKIDGGRQETQYF. The CDR3 DNA follows: TGTGCCAGTAGTATAGGGCCCCCAAAGATTGACGGGGGACGCCAAGAGACCCAGTACTTC.

This clone was counted a few times. This rearrangement joins TRBV7-2 to TRBJ2-5, with a possible D match to TRBD1 (6 bases). Germline CDR1 reads SGHTA; CDR2 reads FQGNSA. Deletions cut 1 base from V and 7 bases from J, with 16 bases between. This CDR3 has 15 amino acids. The CDR3 sequence: CASSLDSGTTGTQYF. DNA for the CDR3: TGTGCCAGCAGCTTAGACTCCGGGACAACGGGGACCCAGTACTTC.

The J gene is TRBJ2-6, the V gene TRBV5-4; tentative D call: TRBD2 (7 bases). With 1 base removed from V and 0 bases from J, the gap between germline ends came to 14 bases. CDR1 and CDR2 from the germline V gene are SGHNT and YYREEE (reference sequence). The CDR3 totals 18 residues. CDR3 loop: CASSLWGGLSSGANVLTF. CDR3 in DNA: TGTGCCAGCAGCTTGTGGGGGGGGCTCTCCTCTGGGGCCAACGTCCTGACTTTC.

CDR3 nucleotides: TGTGCCAGCAGACTAGCGGGGGGTTCCTACGAGCAGTACTTC. This gives the protein CASRLAGGSYEQYF. The chain couples TRBV6-5 to TRBJ2-7, with 12 bases that match TRBD2. The CDR3 consists of 14 residues. The germline CDR1 and CDR2 sequences are MNHEY and SVGAGI. J gave up 1 base and V 6 bases, and 1 base lay outside the gene matches.

The V gene is TRBV6-6, the J gene TRBJ2-3, with D maybe TRBD2 (5 bases). This CDR3 has 14 amino acids. V was trimmed by 11 bases and J by 0 bases, leaving 15 bases between them. The germline V gene has CDR1 MNHNY and CDR2 SVGAGI (reference sequence). The CDR3 DNA sequence: TGTGCCTCGAAATCACGGGGTAGCACAGATACGCAGTATTTT. Translating it yields CASKSRGSTDTQYF.

V gene TRBV6-4 combines with J gene TRBJ2-3, with 8 bases fitting TRBD2. The CDR3 length is 16 residues. After removal of 0 bases from V and 2 bases from J, the junction contained 4 bases not matched to a gene. Germline V CDR1 and CDR2: MRHNA, SNTAGT. CDR3 nucleotide sequence: TGTGCCAGCAGTGACTCAGCGGGGGTTCCCACAGATACGCAGTATTTT. Its translation is CASSDSAGVPTDTQYF.

CDR3 sequence: CASSEALQGAEVYEQYF. In DNA form, the CDR3 reads TGTGCCAGCAGTGAAGCCCTACAGGGGGCCGAGGTCTACGAGCAGTACTTC. V is TRBV6-1 and J is TRBJ2-7, with 9 bases that match TRBD1. This CDR3 is built from 17 residues. Per germline, CDR1 MNHNS and CDR2 SASEGT. The J segment lost 3 bases and the V segment lost 0 bases, leaving 9 bases of the junction unmatched.

This chain uses TRBV6-1 with TRBJ1-5; D is uncertain. Germline V CDR1 and CDR2: MNHNS, SASEGT. This CDR3 contains 12 residues. V lost 3 bases, J lost 9 bases, and 9 bases lay in between. The CDR3 coding sequence is TGTGCCAGCAGTGACGTATTCGGGCCCCAGCATTTT. Its translation: CASSDVFGPQHF.

This chain uses TRBV28 with TRBJ2-5; tentative D call: TRBD2 (5 bases). From germline, CDR1 is MDHEN and CDR2 SYDVKM. V lost 4 bases and J lost 5, with 11 bases in between. This CDR3 has 13 amino acids. CDR3 residues: CASSSTREETQYF. For the CDR3, the DNA is TGTGCCAGCAGTTCCACAAGGGAGGAGACCCAGTACTTC.

V usage is TRBV7-8 and J usage is TRBJ2-3; 7 bases align to TRBD1. CDR1 is SGHVS and CDR2 is FQNEAQ in the germline V gene. J gave up 1 base and V 5 bases, and 3 bases lay outside the gene matches. The CDR3 is 14 amino acids. The CDR3 here is CASSPDRGTDTQYF. The CDR3, as DNA: TGTGCCAGCAGCCCAGACAGGGGCACAGATACGCAGTATTTT.

There are a few counts of this clone. This rearrangement joins TRBV4-2 to TRBJ2-2; the match to TRBD2 covers 11 bases. Unmatched junction bases numbered 8, after V lost 1 base and J lost 1 base. This CDR3 region has 19 residues. Per the germline V gene, CDR1 is LGHNA and CDR2 is YNFKEQ. The CDR3 coding sequence is TGTGCCAGCAGCCAAGGGAGTCTGCTAGCGGGGGGGAACACCGGGGAGCTGTTTTTT. Its protein product is CASSQGSLLAGGNTGELFF.

This rearrangement joins TRBV7-2 to TRBJ2-3; TRBD2 matches at 10 bases. The V and J ends lost 5 bases and 1 base, in that order; junction bases with no gene match: 6. The CDR3 is 16 amino acids. CDR1 SGHTA and CDR2 FQGNSA come from the germline V gene. The CDR3, as DNA: TGTGCCAGCAGCCCCGGGCTAGCGGGGGGCACAGATACGCAGTATTTT. Translating it yields CASSPGLAGGTDTQYF.

This rearrangement joins TRBV7-9 to TRBJ2-7; weak D call: TRBD2 (6 bases). Germline V lookup: CDR1 SEHNR, CDR2 FQNEAQ (reference sequence). CDR3 length: 14 amino acids. Trimming took off 7 bases at V and 5 bases at J, with 18 bases between the two ends. CDR3 sequence: CASTAGTSPNEQYF. CDR3 nucleotides: TGTGCCAGCACCGCCGGGACTTCTCCTAACGAGCAGTACTTC. The full variable domain, with the rest looked up from reference TRBV7-9 and TRBJ2-7, is DTGVSQNPRHKITKRGQNVTFRCDPISEHNRLYWYRQTLGQGPEFLTYFQNEAQLEKSRLLSDRFSAERPKGSFSTLEIQRTEQGDSAMYLCASTAGTSPNEQYFGPGTRLTVT.

The chain carries TRBV6-1 and TRBJ1-2; D might be TRBD1 (5 bases). The germline CDR1 and CDR2 sequences are MNHNS and SASEGT. V lost 3 bases and J lost 0, with 8 bases in between. CDR3 length: 14 amino acids. CDR3 sequence reads: CASSEGGSNYGYTF. In DNA form, the CDR3 reads TGTGCCAGCAGTGAGGGGGGATCTAACTATGGCTACACCTTC.

CDR3 in DNA: TGTGCCACCAGTGAAGCGGCTACCGGGGAGCTGTTTTTT. It encodes CATSEAATGELFF. The V and J genes are TRBV24-1 and TRBJ2-2, with a possible D match to TRBD2 (5 bases). The CDR3 contains 13 residues. Germline lookup yields CDR1 KGHDR and CDR2 SFDVKD. V was cut by 4 bases and J by 5 bases, with 7 bases left in between.